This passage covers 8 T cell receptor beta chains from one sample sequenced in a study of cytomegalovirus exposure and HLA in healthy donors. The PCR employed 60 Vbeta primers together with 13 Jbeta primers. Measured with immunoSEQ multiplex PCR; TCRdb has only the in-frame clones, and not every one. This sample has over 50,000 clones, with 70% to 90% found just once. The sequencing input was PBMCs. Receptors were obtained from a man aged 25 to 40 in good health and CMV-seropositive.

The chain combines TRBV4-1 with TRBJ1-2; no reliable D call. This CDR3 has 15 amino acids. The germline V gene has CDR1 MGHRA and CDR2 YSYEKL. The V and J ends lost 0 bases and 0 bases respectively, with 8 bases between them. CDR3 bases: TGCGCCAGCAGCCAAGATGCAACAGCTAACTATGGCTACACCTTC. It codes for CASSQDATANYGYTF.

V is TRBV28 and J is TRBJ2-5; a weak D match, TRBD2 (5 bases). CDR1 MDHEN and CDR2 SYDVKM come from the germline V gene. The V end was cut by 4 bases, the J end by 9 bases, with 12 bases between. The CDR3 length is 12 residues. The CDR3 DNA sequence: TGTGCCAGCAGTTCTCCACTAGATCCCCAGTACTTC. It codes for CASSSPLDPQYF.

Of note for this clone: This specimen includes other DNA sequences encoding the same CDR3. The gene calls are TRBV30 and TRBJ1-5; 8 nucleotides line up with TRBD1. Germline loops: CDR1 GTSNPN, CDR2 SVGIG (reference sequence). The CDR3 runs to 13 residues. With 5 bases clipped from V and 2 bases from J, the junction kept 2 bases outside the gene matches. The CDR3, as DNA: TGTGCCTGGGGACAGGGTGGCAATCAGCCCCAGCATTTT. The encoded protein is CAWGQGGNQPQHF.

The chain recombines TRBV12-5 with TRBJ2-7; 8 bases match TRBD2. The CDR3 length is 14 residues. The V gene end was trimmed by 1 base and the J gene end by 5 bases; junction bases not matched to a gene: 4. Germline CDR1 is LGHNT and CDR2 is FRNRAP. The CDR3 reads CASGLGTSYHEQYF. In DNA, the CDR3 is TGTGCTAGTGGTTTGGGGACTAGCTACCACGAGCAGTACTTC.

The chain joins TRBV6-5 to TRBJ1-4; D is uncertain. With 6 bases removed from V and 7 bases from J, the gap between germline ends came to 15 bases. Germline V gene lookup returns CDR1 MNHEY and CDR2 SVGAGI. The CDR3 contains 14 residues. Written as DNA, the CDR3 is TGTGCCAGCAGGGAGGCCGAGGGTTTTGAAAAACTGTTTTTT. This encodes CASREAEGFEKLFF.

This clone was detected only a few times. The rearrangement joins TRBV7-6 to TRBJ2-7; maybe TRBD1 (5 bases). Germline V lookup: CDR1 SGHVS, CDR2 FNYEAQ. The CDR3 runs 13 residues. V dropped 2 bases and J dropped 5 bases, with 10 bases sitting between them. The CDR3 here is CASSLSPRDEQYF. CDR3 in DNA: TGTGCCAGCAGCTTATCCCCCAGGGACGAGCAGTACTTC.

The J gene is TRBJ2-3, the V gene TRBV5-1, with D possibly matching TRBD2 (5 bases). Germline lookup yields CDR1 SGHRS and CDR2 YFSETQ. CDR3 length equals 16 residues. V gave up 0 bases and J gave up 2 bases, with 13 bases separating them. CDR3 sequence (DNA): TGCGCCAGCAGCTTGGCCGGAGGCAGTTACACAGATACGCAGTATTTT. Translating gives CASSLAGGSYTDTQYF.

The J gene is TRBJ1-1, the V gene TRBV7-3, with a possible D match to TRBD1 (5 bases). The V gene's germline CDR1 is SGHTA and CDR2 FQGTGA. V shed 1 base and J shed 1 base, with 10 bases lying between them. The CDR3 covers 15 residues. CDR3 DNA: TGTGCCAGCAGCTTAAGCGGGGCACGGAACACTGAAGCTTTCTTT. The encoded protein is CASSLSGARNTEAFF.